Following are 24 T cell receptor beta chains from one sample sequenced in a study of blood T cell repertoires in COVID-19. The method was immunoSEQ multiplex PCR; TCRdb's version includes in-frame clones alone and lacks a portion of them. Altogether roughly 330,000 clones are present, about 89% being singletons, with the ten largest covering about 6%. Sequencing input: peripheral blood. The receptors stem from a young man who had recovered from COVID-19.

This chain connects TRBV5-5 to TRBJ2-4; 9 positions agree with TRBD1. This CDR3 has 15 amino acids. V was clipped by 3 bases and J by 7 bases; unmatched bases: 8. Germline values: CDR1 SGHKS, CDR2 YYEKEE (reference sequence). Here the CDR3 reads CASSSTGGHGNIQYF. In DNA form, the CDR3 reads TGTGCCAGCAGCTCGACAGGGGGTCACGGGAACATTCAGTACTTC.

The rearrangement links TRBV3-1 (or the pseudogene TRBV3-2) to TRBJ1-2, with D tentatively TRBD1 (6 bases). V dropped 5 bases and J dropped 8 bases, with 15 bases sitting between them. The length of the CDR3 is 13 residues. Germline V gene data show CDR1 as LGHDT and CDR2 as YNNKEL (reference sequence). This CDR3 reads CASSLAGGLGYTF. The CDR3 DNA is TGTGCCAGCAGCTTAGCGGGGGGGCTGGGCTACACCTTC.

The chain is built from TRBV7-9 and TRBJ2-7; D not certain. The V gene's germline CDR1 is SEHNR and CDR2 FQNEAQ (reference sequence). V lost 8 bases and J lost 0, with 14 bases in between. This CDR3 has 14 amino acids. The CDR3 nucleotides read TGTGCCAGCGGAACAGATATACCCTCCTACGAGCAGTACTTC. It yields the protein CASGTDIPSYEQYF. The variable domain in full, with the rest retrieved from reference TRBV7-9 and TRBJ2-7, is DTGVSQNPRHKITKRGQNVTFRCDPISEHNRLYWYRQTLGQGPEFLTYFQNEAQLEKSRLLSDRFSAERPKGSFSTLEIQRTEQGDSAMYLCASGTDIPSYEQYFGPGTRLTVT.

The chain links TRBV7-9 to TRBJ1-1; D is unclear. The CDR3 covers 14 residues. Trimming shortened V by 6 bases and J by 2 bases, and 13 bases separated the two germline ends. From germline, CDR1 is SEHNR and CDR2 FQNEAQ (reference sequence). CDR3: CASRGAGKNTEAFF. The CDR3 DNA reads TGTGCCAGCAGAGGAGCGGGGAAAAACACTGAAGCTTTCTTT.

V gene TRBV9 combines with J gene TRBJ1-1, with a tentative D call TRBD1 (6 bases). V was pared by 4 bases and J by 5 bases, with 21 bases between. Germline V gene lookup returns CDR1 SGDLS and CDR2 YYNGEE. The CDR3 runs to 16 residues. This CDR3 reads CASSPHAGSGTTEAFF. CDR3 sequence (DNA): TGTGCCAGCAGCCCACATGCGGGTTCAGGGACAACTGAAGCTTTCTTT.

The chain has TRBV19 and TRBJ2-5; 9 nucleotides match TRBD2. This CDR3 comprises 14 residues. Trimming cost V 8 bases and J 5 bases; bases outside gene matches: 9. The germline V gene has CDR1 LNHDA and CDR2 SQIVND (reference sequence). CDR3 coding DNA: TGTGCCAGTTCCTCTCTAGCGGGAACCGAGACCCAGTACTTC. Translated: CASSSLAGTETQYF. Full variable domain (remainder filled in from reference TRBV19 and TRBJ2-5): DGGITQSPKYLFRKEGQNVTLSCEQNLNHDAMYWYRQDPGQGLRLIYYSQIVNDFQKGDIAEGYSVSREKKESFPLTVTSAQKNPTAFYLCASSSLAGTETQYFGPGTRLLVL.

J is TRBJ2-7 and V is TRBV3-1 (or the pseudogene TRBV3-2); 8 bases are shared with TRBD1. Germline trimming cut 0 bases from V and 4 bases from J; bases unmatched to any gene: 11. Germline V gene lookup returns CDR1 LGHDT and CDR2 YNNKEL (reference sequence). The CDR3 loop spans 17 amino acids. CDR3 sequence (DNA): TGTGCCAGCAGCCAAGATTTCGCGGGACAGGAAAGTTACGAGCAGTACTTC. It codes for CASSQDFAGQESYEQYF.

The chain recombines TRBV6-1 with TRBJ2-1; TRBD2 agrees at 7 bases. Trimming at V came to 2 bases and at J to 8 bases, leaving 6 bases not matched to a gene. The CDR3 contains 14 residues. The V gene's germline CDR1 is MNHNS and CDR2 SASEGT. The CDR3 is CASSEPGGIHEQFF. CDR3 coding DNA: TGTGCCAGCAGTGAACCGGGGGGTATCCATGAGCAGTTCTTC.

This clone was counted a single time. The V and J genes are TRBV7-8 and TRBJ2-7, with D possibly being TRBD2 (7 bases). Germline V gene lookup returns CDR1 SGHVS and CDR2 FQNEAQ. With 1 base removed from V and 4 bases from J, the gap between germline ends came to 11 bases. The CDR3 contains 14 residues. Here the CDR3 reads CASSLVGGAYEQYF. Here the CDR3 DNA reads TGTGCCAGCAGCTTAGTGGGGGGGGCATACGAGCAGTACTTC.

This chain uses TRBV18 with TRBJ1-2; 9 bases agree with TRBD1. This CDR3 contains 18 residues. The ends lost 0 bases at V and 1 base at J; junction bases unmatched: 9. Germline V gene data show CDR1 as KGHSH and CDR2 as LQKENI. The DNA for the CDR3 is TGTGCCAGCTCACCACCGAGGACAGGGGTAGATAGTAACTATGGCTACACCTTC. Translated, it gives CASSPPRTGVDSNYGYTF.

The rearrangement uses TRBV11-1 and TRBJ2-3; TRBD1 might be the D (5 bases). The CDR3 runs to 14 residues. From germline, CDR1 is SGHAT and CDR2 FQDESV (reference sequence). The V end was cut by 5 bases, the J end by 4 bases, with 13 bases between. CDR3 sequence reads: CASSPPLGPDTQYF. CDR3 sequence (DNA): TGTGCCAGCAGCCCACCACTGGGGCCAGATACGCAGTATTTT. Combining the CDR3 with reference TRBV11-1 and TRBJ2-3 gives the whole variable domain EAEVAQSPRYKITEKSQAVAFWCDPISGHATLYWYRQILGQGPELLVQFQDESVVDDSQLPKDRFSAERLKGVDSTLKIQPAELGDSAMYLCASSPPLGPDTQYFGPGTRLTVL.

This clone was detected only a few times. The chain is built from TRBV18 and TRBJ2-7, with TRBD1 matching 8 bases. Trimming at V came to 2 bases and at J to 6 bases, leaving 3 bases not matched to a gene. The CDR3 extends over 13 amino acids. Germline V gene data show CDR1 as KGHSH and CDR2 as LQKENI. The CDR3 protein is CASSPDRGGEQYF. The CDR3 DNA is TGTGCCAGCTCACCAGACAGGGGTGGCGAGCAGTACTTC.

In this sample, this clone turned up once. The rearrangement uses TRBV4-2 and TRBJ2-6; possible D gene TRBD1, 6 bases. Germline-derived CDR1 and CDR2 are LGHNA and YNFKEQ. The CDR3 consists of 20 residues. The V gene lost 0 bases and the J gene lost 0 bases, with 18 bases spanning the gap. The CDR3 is CASSQERAGAIGSGANVLTF. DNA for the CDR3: TGTGCCAGCAGCCAAGAGAGGGCAGGGGCCATCGGCTCTGGGGCCAACGTCCTGACTTTC.

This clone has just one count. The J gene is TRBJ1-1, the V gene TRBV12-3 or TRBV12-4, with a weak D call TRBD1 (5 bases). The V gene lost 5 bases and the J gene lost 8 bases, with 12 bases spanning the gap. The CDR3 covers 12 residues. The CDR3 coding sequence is TGTGCCAGCAGTGACAGCAGCTTCGAAGCTTTCTTT. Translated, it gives CASSDSSFEAFF.

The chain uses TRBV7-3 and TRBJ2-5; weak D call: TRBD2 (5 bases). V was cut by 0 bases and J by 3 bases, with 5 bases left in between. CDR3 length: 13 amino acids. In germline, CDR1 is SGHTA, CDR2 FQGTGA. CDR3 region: CASSLTREETQYF. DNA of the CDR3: TGTGCCAGCAGCTTAACGAGGGAAGAGACCCAGTACTTC.

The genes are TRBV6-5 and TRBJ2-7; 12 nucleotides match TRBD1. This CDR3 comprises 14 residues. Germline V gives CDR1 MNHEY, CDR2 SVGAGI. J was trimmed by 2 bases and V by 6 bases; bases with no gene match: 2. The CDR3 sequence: CASRGQGAAYEQYF. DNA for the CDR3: TGTGCCAGCAGGGGACAGGGGGCGGCCTACGAGCAGTACTTC.

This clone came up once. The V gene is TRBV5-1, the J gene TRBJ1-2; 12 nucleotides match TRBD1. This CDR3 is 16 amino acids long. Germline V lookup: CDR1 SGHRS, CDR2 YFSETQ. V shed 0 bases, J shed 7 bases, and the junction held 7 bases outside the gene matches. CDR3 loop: CASSLAGGQGAIGYTF. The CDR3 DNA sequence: TGCGCCAGCAGCTTGGCAGGGGGACAGGGGGCGATTGGCTACACCTTC.

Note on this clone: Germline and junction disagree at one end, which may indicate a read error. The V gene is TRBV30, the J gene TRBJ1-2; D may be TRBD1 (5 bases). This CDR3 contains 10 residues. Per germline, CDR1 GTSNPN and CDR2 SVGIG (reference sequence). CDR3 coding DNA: TGTGCCTGGAGTCCACAGGAAGTCCGCTTC. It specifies CAWSPQEVRF.

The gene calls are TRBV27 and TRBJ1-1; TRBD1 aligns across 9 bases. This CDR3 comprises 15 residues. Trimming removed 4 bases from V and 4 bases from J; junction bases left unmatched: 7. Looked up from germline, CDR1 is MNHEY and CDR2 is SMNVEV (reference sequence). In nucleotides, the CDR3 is TGTGCCAGCAGTTCATGGACAGGGGTGGGCACTGAAGCTTTCTTT. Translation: CASSSWTGVGTEAFF.

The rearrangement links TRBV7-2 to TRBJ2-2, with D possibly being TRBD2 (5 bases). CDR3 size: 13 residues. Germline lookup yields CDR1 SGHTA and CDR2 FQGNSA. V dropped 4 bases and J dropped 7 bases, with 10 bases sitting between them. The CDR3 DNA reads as TGTGCCAGCAGCTCCGTCGGACTCGGGGAGCTGTTTTTT. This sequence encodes CASSSVGLGELFF.

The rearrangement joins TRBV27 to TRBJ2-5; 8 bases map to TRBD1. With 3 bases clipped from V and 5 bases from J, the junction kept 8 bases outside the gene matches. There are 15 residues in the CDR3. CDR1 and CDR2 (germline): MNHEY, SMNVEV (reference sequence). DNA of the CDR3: TGTGCCAGCAGTTTCGCATCAGGGGGCGGGGAGACCCAGTACTTC. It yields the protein CASSFASGGGETQYF.

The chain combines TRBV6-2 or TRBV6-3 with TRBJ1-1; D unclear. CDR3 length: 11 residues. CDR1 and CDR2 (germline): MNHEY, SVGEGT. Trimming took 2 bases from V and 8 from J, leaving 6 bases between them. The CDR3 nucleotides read TGTGCCAGCAGTTACCCGGAGGAAGCTTTCTTT. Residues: CASSYPEEAFF.

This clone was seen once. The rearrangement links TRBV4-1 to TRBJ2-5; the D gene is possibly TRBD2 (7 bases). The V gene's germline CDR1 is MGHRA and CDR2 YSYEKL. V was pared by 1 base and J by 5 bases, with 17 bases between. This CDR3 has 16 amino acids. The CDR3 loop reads CASSQVSGGASETQYF. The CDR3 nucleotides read TGCGCCAGCAGCCAAGTGTCTGGGGGGGCATCTGAGACCCAGTACTTC.

Written as DNA, the CDR3 is TGTGCCAGAAGCCCGACTCCAGATGAGCAGTTCTTC. Amino acids: CARSPTPDEQFF. This rearrangement joins TRBV5-3 to TRBJ2-1; D gene ambiguous. TRBV5-3 is recorded as an ORF, its role being uncertain. The V gene lost 4 bases and the J gene lost 8 bases, with 10 bases spanning the gap. This CDR3 comprises 12 residues.